This TCR beta chain was identified in a study of T-cell memory formation after mild COVID-19. Study-level background: Clusters of TCRs were largely donor specific.

Concerning this clonotype itself: Antigen unknown.

Study conclusions and caveats: A subset of responding clones appeared in pre-infection memory, suggesting cross-reactive memory joined. Clones that contracted from day 15 to 85 had balanced CD4/CD8; later expanders were CD4+ biased.

TCRalpha and TCRbeta libraries used 5'RACE with constant-segment primers and UMIs. TCRdb re-called the 5' RACE reads with MiXCR, one entry per CDR3 protein. The table shows 400,000 to 500,000 distinct CDR3 sequences, with 20% occurring only once. The germline CDR1 and CDR2 sequences are SEHNR and FQNEAQ (reference sequence). The CDR3 runs to 17 residues. Between the trimmed V and J ends, which lost 5 bases and 4 bases, there was a span of 20 bases. This clonotype originated in an adult woman who had mild COVID-19 (a few samples of this study predate the infection). Cell type and time point are not known. Sequences were obtained from PBMCs or a T cell subset sorted from them (not recorded which). V usage is TRBV7-9 and J usage is TRBJ1-4; D unclear. In nucleotides, the CDR3 is TGTGCCAGCAGCCGGCTCTCCTGGACCGGTCTTAATGAAAAACTGTTTTTT. Translating gives CASSRLSWTGLNEKLFF.